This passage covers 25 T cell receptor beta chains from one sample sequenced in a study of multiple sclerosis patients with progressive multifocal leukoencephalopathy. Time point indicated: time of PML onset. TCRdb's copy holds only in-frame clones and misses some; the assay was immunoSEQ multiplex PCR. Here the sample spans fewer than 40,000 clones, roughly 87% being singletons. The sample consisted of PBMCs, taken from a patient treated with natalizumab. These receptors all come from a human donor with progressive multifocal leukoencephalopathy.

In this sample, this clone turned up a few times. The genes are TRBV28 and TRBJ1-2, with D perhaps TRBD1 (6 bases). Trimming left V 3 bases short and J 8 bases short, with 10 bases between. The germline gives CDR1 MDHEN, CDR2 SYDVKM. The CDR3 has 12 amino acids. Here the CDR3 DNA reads TGTGCCAGCAGTTTGGGGGGGCGCGGCTACACCTTC. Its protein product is CASSLGGRGYTF.

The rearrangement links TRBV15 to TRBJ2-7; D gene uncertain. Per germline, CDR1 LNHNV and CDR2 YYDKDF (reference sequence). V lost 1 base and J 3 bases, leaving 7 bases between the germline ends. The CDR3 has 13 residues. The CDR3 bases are TGTGCCACCAGCAGAGGGGCAGACTACGAGCAGTACTTC. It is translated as CATSRGADYEQYF.

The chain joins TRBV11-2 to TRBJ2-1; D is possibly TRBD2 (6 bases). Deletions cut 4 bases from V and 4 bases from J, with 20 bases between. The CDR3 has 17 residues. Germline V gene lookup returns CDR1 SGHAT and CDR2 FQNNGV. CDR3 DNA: TGTGCCAGCAGCTGGAGGGCGCTAGCCACGGGGTACAATGAGCAGTTCTTC. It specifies CASSWRALATGYNEQFF.

The CDR3 spells CASSIAGSSYEQYF. In nucleotides, the CDR3 is TGTGCCAGTAGTATAGCCGGGAGCTCCTACGAGCAGTACTTC. The rearrangement uses TRBV19 and TRBJ2-7; D is perhaps TRBD2 (6 bases). The CDR3 extends over 14 amino acids. From germline, CDR1 is LNHDA and CDR2 SQIVND (reference sequence). The V and J ends lost 1 base and 0 bases respectively, with 7 bases between them. Based on the CDR3 plus reference TRBV19 and TRBJ2-7, the full variable domain is DGGITQSPKYLFRKEGQNVTLSCEQNLNHDAMYWYRQDPGQGLRLIYYSQIVNDFQKGDIAEGYSVSREKKESFPLTVTSAQKNPTAFYLCASSIAGSSYEQYFGPGTRLTVT.

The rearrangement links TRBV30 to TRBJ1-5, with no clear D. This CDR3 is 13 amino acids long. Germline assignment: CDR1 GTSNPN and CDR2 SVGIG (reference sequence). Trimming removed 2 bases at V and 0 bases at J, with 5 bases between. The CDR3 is CAWSQNSNQPQHF. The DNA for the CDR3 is TGTGCCTGGAGTCAGAATAGCAATCAGCCCCAGCATTTT.

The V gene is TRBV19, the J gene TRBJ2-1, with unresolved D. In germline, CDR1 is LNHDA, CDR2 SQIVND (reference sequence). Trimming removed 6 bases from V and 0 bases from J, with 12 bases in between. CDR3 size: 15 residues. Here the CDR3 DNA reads TGTGCCAGTAGCCCCTGGGGAAGCTCCTACAATGAGCAGTTCTTC. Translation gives CASSPWGSSYNEQFF.

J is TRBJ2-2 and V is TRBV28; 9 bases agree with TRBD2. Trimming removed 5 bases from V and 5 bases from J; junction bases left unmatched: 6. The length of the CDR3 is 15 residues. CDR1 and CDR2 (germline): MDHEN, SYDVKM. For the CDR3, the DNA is TGTGCCAGCAGTCCACAGCTAGCGGGAACCGGGGAGCTGTTTTTT. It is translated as CASSPQLAGTGELFF.

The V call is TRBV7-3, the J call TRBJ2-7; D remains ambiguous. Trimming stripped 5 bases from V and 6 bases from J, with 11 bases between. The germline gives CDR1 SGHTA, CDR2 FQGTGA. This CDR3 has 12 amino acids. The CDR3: CASSPKVGEQYF. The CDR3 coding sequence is TGTGCCAGCAGCCCTAAGGTGGGCGAGCAGTACTTC. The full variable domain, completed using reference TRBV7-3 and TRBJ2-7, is GAGVSQTPSNKVTEKGKYVELRCDPISGHTALYWYRQSLGQGPEFLIYFQGTGAADDSGLPNDRFFAVRPEGSVSTLKIQRTERGDSAVYLCASSPKVGEQYFGPGTRLTVT.

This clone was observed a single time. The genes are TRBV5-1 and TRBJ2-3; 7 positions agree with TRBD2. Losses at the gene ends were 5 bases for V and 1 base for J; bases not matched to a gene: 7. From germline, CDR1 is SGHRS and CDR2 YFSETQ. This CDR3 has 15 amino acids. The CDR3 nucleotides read TGCGCCAGCAGTTTCCCGGGAGGAGGCACAGATACGCAGTATTTT. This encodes CASSFPGGGTDTQYF.

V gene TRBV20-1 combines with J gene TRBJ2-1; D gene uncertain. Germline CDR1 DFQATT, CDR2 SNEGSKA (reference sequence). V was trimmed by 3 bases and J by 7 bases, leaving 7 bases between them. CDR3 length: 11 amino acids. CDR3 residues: CSARLMNEQFF. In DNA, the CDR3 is TGCAGTGCTAGGCTAATGAATGAGCAGTTCTTC.

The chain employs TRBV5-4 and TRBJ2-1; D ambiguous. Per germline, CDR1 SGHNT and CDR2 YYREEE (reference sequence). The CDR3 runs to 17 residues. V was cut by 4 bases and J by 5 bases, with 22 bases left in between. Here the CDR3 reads CASSPPPRLHLDNEQFF. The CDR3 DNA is TGTGCCAGCAGCCCACCCCCCCGACTCCACCTTGACAATGAGCAGTTCTTC.

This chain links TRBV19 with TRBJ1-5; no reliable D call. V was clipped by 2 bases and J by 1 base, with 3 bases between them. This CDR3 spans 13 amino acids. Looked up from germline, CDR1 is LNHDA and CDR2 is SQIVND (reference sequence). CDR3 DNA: TGTGCCAGTAGTATAACAAGCAATCAGCCCCAGCATTTT. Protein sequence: CASSITSNQPQHF. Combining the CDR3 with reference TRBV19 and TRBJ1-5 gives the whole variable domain DGGITQSPKYLFRKEGQNVTLSCEQNLNHDAMYWYRQDPGQGLRLIYYSQIVNDFQKGDIAEGYSVSREKKESFPLTVTSAQKNPTAFYLCASSITSNQPQHFGDGTRLSIL.

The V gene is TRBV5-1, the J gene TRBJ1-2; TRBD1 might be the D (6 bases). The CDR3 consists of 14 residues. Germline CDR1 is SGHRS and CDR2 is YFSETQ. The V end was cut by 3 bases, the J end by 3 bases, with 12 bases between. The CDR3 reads CASSSGQTYYGYTF. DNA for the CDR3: TGCGCCAGCAGCTCCGGACAGACTTACTATGGCTACACCTTC. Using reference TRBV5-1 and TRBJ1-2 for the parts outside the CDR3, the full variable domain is KAGVTQTPRYLIKTRGQQVTLSCSPISGHRSVSWYQQTPGQGLQFLFEYFSETQRNKGNFPGRFSGRQFSNSRSEMNVSTLELGDSALYLCASSSGQTYYGYTFGSGTRLTVV.

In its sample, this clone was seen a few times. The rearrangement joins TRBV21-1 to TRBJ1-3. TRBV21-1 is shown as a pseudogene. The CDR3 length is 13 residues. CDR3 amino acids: CASSLGDRNTIYF. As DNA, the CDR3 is TGTGCCAGCAGCTTGGGGGACCGAAACACCATATATTTT.

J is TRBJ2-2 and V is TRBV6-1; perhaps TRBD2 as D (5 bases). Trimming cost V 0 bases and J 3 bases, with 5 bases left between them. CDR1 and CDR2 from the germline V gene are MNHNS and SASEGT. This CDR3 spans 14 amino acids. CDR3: CASSEAGDTGELFF. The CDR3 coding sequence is TGTGCCAGCAGTGAAGCGGGAGACACCGGGGAGCTGTTTTTT.

The CDR3 bases are TGTGCCAGCAGCTTCGGGGGGCTAAACTATGGCTACACCTTC. Translation: CASSFGGLNYGYTF. This chain links TRBV5-5 with TRBJ1-2; possible D gene TRBD1, 6 bases. Trimming left V 2 bases short and J 2 bases short, with 10 bases between. Looked up from germline, CDR1 is SGHKS and CDR2 is YYEKEE (reference sequence). The CDR3 sequence is 14 residues long.

CDR3 region: CASSSHTDTQYF. The DNA for the CDR3 is TGTGCCAGCAGTTCCCACACAGATACGCAGTATTTT. This rearrangement joins TRBV6-6 to TRBJ2-3; D ambiguous. Germline CDR1 MNHNY, CDR2 SVGAGI (reference sequence). The length of the CDR3 is 12 residues. The V end lost 4 bases, the J end lost 2 bases, and 4 bases lay between the germline ends.

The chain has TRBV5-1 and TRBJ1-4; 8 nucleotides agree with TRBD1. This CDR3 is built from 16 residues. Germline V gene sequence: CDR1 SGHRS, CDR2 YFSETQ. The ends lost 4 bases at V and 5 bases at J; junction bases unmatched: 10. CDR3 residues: CASSLMPTGANEKLFF. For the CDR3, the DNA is TGCGCCAGCAGCCTGATGCCGACAGGGGCGAATGAAAAACTGTTTTTT.

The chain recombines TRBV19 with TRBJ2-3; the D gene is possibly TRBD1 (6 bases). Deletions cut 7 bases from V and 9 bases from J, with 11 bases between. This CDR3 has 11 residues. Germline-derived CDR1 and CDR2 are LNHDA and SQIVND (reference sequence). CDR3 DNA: TGTGCCAGTAATGGGGGCGCCACGCAGTATTTT. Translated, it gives CASNGGATQYF. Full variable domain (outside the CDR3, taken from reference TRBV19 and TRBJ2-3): DGGITQSPKYLFRKEGQNVTLSCEQNLNHDAMYWYRQDPGQGLRLIYYSQIVNDFQKGDIAEGYSVSREKKESFPLTVTSAQKNPTAFYLCASNGGATQYFGPGTRLTVL.

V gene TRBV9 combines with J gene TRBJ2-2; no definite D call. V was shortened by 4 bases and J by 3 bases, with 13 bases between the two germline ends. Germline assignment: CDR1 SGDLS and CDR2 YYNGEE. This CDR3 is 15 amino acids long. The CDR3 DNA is TGTGCCAGCAGCCCTTTTCGGCAGGACACCGGGGAGCTGTTTTTT. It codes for CASSPFRQDTGELFF.

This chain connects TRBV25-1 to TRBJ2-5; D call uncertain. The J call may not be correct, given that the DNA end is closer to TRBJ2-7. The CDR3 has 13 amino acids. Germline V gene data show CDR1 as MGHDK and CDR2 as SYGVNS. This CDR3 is CASSDPENYEQYF. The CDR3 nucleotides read TGTGCCAGCAGTGACCCGGAAAACTACGAGCAGTACTTC.

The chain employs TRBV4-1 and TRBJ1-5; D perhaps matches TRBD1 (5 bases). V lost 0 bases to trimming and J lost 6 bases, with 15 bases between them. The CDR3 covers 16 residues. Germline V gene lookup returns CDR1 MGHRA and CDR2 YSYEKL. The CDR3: CASSQESAGIGQPQHF. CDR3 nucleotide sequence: TGCGCCAGCAGCCAAGAGTCGGCAGGGATAGGTCAGCCCCAGCATTTT.

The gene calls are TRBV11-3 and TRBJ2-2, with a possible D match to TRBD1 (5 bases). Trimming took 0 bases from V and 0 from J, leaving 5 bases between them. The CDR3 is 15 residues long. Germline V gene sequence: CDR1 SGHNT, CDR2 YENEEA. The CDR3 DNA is TGTGCCAGCAGCTTAGAAGGGGCGAACACCGGGGAGCTGTTTTTT. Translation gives CASSLEGANTGELFF.

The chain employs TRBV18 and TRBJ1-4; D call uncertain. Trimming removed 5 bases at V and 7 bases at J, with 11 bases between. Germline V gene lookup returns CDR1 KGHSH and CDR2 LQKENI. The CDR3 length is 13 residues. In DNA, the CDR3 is TGTGCCAGCTCAAATCCTCGGGGTGAAAAACTGTTTTTT. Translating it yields CASSNPRGEKLFF. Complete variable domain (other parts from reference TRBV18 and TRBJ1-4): NAGVMQNPRHLVRRRGQEARLRCSPMKGHSHVYWYRQLPEEGLKFMVYLQKENIIDESGMPKERFSAEFPKEGPSILRIQQVVRGDSAAYFCASSNPRGEKLFFGSGTQLSVL.

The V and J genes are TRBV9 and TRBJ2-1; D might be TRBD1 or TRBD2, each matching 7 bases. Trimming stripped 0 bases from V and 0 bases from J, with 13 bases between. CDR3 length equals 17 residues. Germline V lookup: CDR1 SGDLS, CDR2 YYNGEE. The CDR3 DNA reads TGTGCCAGCAGCGTAGGTCAGGGGGGGAGCTCCTACAATGAGCAGTTCTTC. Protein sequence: CASSVGQGGSSYNEQFF. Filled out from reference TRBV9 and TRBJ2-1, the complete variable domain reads DSGVTQTPKHLITATGQRVTLRCSPRSGDLSVYWYQQSLDQGLQFLIQYYNGEERAKGNILERFSAQQFPDLHSELNLSSLELGDSALYFCASSVGQGGSSYNEQFFGPGTRLTVL.